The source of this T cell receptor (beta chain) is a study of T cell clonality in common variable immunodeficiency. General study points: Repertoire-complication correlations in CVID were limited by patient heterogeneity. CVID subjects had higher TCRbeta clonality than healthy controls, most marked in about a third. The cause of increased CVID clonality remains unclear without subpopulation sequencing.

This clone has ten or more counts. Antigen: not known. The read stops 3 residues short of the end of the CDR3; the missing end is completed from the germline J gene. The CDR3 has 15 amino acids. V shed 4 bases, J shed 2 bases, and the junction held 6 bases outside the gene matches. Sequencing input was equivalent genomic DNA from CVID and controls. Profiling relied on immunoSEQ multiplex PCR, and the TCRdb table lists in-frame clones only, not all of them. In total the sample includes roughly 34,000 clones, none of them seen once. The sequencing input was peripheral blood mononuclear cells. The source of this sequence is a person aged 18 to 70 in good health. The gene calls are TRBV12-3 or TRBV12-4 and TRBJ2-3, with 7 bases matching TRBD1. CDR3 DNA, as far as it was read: TGTGCCAGCAGTTCAGACAGGGCAAACACAGATACG. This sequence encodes CASSSDRANTDT. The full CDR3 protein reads CASSSDRANTDTQYF.